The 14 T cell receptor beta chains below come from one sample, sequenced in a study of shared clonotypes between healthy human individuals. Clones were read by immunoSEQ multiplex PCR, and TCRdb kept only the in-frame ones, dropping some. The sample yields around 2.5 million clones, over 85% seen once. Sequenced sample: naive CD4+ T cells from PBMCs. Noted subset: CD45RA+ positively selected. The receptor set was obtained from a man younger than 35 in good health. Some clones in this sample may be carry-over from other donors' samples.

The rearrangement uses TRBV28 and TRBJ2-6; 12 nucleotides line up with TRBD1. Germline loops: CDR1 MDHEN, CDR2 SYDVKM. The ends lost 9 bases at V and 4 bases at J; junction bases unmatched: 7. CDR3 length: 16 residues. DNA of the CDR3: TGTGCCAGTAGGGGACAGGGGGCGCCCGGGGCCAACGTCCTGACTTTC. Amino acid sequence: CASRGQGAPGANVLTF.

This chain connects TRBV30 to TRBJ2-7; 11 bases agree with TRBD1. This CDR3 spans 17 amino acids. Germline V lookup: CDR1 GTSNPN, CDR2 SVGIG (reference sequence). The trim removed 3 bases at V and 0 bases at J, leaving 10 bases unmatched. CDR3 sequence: CAWSPGWGQGVSYEQYF. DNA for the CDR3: TGTGCCTGGAGCCCAGGGTGGGGACAGGGGGTCTCCTACGAGCAGTACTTC.

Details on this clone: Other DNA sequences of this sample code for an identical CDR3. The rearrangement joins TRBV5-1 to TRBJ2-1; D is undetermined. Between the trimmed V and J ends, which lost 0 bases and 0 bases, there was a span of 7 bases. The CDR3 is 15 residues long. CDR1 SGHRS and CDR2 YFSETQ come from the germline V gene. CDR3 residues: CASSLASSSYNEQFF. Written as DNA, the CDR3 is TGCGCCAGCAGCTTGGCATCGAGCTCCTACAATGAGCAGTTCTTC.

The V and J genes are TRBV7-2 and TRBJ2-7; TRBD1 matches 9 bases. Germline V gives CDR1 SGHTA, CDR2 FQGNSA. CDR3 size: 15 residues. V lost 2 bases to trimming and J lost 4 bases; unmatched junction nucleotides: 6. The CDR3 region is CASSLMGQGLYEQYF. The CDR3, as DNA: TGTGCCAGCAGCTTAATGGGACAGGGCCTTTACGAGCAGTACTTC. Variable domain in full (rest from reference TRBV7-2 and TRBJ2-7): GAGVSQSPSNKVTEKGKDVELRCDPISGHTALYWYRQSLGQGLEFLIYFQGNSAPDKSGLPSDRFSAERTGGSVSTLTIQRTQQEDSAVYLCASSLMGQGLYEQYFGPGTRLTVT.

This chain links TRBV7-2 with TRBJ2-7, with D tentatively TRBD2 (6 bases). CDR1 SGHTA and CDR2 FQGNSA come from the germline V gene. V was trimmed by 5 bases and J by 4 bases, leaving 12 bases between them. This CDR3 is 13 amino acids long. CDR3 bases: TGTGCCAGCAGCCAGGGACTGCAGTACGAGCAGTACTTC. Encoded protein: CASSQGLQYEQYF.

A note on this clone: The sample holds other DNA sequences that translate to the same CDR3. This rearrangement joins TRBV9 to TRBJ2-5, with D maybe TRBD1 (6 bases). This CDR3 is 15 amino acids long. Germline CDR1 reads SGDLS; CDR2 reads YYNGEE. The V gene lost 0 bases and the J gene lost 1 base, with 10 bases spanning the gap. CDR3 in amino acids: CASSVGGRSQETQYF. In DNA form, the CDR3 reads TGTGCCAGCAGCGTAGGGGGGCGCAGCCAAGAGACCCAGTACTTC.

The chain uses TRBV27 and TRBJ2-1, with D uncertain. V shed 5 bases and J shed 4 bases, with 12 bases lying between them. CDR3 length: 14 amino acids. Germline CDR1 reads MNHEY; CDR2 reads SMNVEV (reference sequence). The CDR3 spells CASSRDGLYNEQFF. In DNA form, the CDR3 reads TGTGCCAGCAGTAGAGACGGTCTTTACAATGAGCAGTTCTTC.

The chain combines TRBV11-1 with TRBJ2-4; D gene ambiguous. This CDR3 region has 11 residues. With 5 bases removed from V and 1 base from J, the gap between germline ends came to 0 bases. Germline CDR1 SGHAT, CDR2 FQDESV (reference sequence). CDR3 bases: TGTGCCAGCAGCGCCAAAAACATTCAGTACTTC. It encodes CASSAKNIQYF.

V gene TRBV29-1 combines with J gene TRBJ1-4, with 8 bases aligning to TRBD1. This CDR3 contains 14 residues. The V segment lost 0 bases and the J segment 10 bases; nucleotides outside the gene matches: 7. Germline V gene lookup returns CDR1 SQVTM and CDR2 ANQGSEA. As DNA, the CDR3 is TGCAGCGTTGAAGAGGGGACAGGAGGGGGAAAACTGTTTTTT. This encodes CSVEEGTGGGKLFF.

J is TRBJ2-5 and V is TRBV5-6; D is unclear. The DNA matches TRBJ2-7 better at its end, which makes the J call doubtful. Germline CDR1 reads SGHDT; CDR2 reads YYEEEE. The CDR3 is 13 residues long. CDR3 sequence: CASSFGDYYEQYF. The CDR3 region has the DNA TGTGCCAGCAGCTTTGGAGATTACTACGAGCAGTACTTC.

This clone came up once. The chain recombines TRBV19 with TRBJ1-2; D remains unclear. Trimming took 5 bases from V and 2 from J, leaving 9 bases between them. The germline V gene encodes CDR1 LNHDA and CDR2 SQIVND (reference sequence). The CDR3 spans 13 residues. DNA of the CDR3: TGTGCCAGTAGTTTCCGGACCAACTATGGCTACACCTTC. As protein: CASSFRTNYGYTF. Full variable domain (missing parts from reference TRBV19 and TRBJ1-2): DGGITQSPKYLFRKEGQNVTLSCEQNLNHDAMYWYRQDPGQGLRLIYYSQIVNDFQKGDIAEGYSVSREKKESFPLTVTSAQKNPTAFYLCASSFRTNYGYTFGSGTRLTVV.

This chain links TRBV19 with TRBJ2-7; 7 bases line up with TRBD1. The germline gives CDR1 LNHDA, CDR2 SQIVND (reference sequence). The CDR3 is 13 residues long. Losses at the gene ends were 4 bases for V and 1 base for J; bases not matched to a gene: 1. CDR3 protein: CASSNRGSYEQYF. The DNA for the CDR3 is TGTGCCAGTAGTAACAGGGGTTCCTACGAGCAGTACTTC.

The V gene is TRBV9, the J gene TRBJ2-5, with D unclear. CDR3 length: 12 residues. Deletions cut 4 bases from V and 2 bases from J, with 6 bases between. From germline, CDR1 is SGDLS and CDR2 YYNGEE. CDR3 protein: CASSSTQETQYF. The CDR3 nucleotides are TGTGCCAGCAGCTCAACTCAAGAGACCCAGTACTTC.

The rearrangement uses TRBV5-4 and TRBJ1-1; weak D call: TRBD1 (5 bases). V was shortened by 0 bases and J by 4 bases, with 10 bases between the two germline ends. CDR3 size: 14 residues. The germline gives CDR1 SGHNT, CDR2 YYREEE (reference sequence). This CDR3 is CASSLGGVATEAFF. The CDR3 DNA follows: TGTGCCAGCAGCTTGGGAGGGGTGGCCACTGAAGCTTTCTTT. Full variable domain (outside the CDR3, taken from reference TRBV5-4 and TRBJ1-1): ETGVTQSPTHLIKTRGQQVTLRCSSQSGHNTVSWYQQALGQGPQFIFQYYREEENGRGNFPPRFSGLQFPNYSSELNVNALELDDSALYLCASSLGGVATEAFFGQGTRLTVV.